This T cell receptor (beta chain) comes out of a study of T cell responses to AZD1222 COVID-19 vaccine. With respect to this clone: Its antigen is still unknown.

The protocol was immunoSEQ multiplex PCR, while the TCRdb copy is restricted to in-frame clones and leaves out a portion. Of over 65,000 clones in the sample, less than 90% were seen once. Study observations and caveats: Baseline seropositives among AZD1222 recipients totaled only 5 to 7. Most donors were white British, females outnumbered males, and clonal diversity was possibly underestimated.

The ends were cut back, 3 bases at V and 0 bases at J, with 4 bases in the middle. Germline assignment: CDR1 SGDLS and CDR2 YYNGEE. The CDR3 extends over 12 amino acids. The genes are TRBV9 and TRBJ2-7; D remains unclear. The TCR originated in an adult in good health. The sample was peripheral blood, taken on day 0 of AZD1222 vaccination. Written as DNA, the CDR3 is TGTGCCAGCAGCGGCCCCTCCTACGAGCAGTACTTC. It specifies CASSGPSYEQYF.